This T cell receptor (beta chain) appears in the sequencing data of a study of blood T cell repertoires in COVID-19. At the level of the study: From the United States, Italy and Spain came samples of acute and convalescent COVID-19. PBMCs, B-cell-depleted T cells, or T cells provided the cDNA or gDNA that made up the material.

V was clipped by 5 bases and J by 7 bases, with 14 bases between them. CDR3 length: 14 amino acids. CDR1 is SGHVS and CDR2 is FQNEAQ in the germline V gene. In the original analysis: Using reference gene primer amplification, nucleated cell counts were estimated. Repertoires were generated with immunoSEQ multiplex PCR, while TCRdb's copy carries only in-frame clones and drops some. The V and J calls and clone size were taken over from that table, and D and trimming were inferred from the DNA. The data hold approximately 130,000 clones, with just over 75% observed a single time. Sequencing used peripheral blood. The V call is TRBV7-8, the J call TRBJ1-4; a possible D gene is TRBD1 (5 bases). The TCR originated in a human donor in a cohort sampled during active COVID-19. CDR3 sequence: CASSRAGKTEKLFF. CDR3 DNA sequence: TGTGCCAGCAGCAGGGCAGGGAAGACTGAAAAACTGTTTTTT.